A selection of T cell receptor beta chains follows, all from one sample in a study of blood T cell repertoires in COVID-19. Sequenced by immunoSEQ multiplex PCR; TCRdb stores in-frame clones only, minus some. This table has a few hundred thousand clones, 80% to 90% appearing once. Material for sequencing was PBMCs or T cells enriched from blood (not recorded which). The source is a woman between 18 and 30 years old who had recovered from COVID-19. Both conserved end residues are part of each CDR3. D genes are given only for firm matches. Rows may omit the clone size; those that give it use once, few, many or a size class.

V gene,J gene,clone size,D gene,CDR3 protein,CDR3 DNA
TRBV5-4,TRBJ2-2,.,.,CASSPGGLRGQNTGELFF,TGTGCCAGCAGCCCCGGGGGTTTGCGGGGCCAAAACACCGGGGAGCTGTTTTTT
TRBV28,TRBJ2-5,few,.,CASSLWSLRTTTQETQYF,TGTGCCAGCAGTTTATGGAGCTTGAGGACAACCACCCAAGAGACCCAGTACTTC
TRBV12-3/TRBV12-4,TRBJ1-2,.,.,CASSFGPNYGYTF,TGTGCCAGCAGTTTTGGGCCGAACTATGGCTACACCTTC
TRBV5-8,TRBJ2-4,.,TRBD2,CASSLNLAGVSIQYF,TGTGCCAGCAGCTTAAACCTAGCGGGAGTGAGCATTCAGTACTTC
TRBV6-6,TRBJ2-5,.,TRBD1,CASSYSMGQGKETQYF,TGTGCCAGCAGTTACTCGATGGGACAGGGGAAAGAGACCCAGTACTTC
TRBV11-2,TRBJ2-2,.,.,CASSSLGGGGRAGELFF,TGTGCCAGCAGCTCCCTGGGGGGCGGGGGAAGGGCCGGGGAGCTGTTTTTT
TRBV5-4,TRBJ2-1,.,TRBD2,CASSLVQAGPAGEQFF,TGTGCCAGCAGCTTGGTTCAAGCGGGGCCCGCAGGTGAGCAGTTCTTC
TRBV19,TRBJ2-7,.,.,CAGEETTPF,TGTGCTGGCGAGGAAACCACCCCCTTC
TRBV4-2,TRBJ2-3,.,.,CASSQELAGPSTDTQYF,TGTGCCAGCAGCCAAGAGCTGGCGGGTCCTAGCACAGATACGCAGTATTTT
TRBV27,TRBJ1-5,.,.,CASSLYGQPQHF,TGTGCCAGCAGTTTATACGGTCAGCCCCAGCATTTT
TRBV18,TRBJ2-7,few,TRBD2,CASSPLAGEPYEQYF,TGTGCCAGCTCTCCTCTAGCGGGGGAGCCCTACGAGCAGTACTTC
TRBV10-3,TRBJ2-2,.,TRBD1,CATKKPGQLNTGELFF,TGTGCCACCAAAAAGCCGGGACAGCTGAACACCGGGGAGCTGTTTTTT
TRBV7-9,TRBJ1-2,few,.,CASSLDRLGYTF,TGTGCCAGCAGCCTCGACAGATTAGGCTACACCTTC
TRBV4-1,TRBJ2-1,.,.,CASSQKIRDTTYNEQFF,TGCGCCAGCAGCCAGAAAATTCGGGACACAACCTACAATGAGCAGTTCTTC
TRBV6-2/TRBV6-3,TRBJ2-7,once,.,CASSSDLGPVIYEQYF,TGTGCCAGCAGTTCCGACTTGGGGCCGGTCATCTACGAGCAGTACTTC
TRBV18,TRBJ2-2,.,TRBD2,CASSPSTGGDRELFF,TGTGCCAGCTCACCATCTACCGGGGGGGACCGGGAGCTGTTTTTT
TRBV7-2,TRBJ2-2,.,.,CASSLADRHPGELFF,TGTGCCAGCAGCTTAGCCGACAGACACCCCGGTGAGCTGTTTTTT
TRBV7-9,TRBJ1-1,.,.,CASSLVWQGGAFF,TGTGCCAGCAGCTTAGTTTGGCAGGGTGGGGCTTTCTTT
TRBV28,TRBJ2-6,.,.,CASRTANSGANVLTF,TGTGCCAGCAGAACAGCCAACTCTGGGGCCAACGTCCTGACTTTC
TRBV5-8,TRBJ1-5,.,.,CASSLQGYQHLYGQPQHF,TGTGCCAGCAGTTTGCAGGGTTATCAGCACTTATACGGTCAGCCCCAGCATTTT
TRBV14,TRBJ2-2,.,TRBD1,CASSLRDRGPAGELFF,TGTGCCAGCAGCCTCCGGGACAGGGGGCCAGCCGGGGAGCTGTTTTTT
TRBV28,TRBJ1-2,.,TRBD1,CASRGQVLDGYTF,TGTGCCAGCAGGGGACAGGTTCTCGATGGCTACACCTTC
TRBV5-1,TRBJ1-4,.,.,CASSLDRQGEKLFF,TGCGCCAGCAGCTTGGACCGGCAGGGTGAAAAACTGTTTTTT
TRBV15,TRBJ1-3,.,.,CATSREGGDSGNTIYF,TGTGCCACCAGCAGAGAAGGGGGAGACTCTGGAAACACCATATATTTT
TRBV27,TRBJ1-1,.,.,CASSLNGRHPTTEAFF,TGTGCCAGCAGTTTAAACGGCAGACACCCCACAACTGAAGCTTTCTTT
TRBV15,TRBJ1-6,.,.,CATSRDRFSPLHF,TGTGCCACCAGCAGAGACCGTTTTTCACCCCTCCACTTT
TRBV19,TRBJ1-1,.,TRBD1,CASGGSTGFFAEAFF,TGTGCCAGTGGGGGATCGACAGGGTTTTTCGCTGAAGCTTTCTTT
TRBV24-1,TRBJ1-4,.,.,CATSHGTTNEKLFF,TGTGCCACCAGTCACGGGACAACTAATGAAAAACTGTTTTTT
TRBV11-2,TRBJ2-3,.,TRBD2,CASSLVLAGLDTQYF,TGTGCCAGCAGCTTAGTACTAGCGGGCTTAGATACGCAGTATTTT
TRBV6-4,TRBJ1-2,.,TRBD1,CASSATGQGTDGYTF,TGTGCCAGCAGTGCCACGGGACAGGGGACGGATGGCTACACCTTC
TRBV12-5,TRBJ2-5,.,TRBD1,CASGVSPSTGGETQYF,TGTGCTAGTGGTGTCTCACCCTCGACAGGGGGAGAGACCCAGTACTTC
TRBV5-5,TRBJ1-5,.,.,CASSPGRGVSNQPQHF,TGTGCCAGCAGCCCGGGGAGGGGGGTGAGCAATCAGCCCCAGCATTTT
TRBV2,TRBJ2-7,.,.,CASGEFTREQYF,TGTGCCAGCGGGGAGTTTACACGCGAGCAGTACTTC
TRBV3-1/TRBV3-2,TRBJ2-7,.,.,CASSQYDWLSYEQYF,TGTGCCAGCAGCCAGTACGACTGGCTTTCCTACGAGCAGTACTTC